The T cell receptor beta chain described here comes from a study of vaccination and CD4 T cells after COVID-19. Study at large: The makeup of the convalescents was six males and four females, two of them Hispanic. Controls had a CEFX pool, an HIV-1 Nef pool, or no peptide added. Every participant was given two doses of BNT162b2 or mRNA-1273 vaccine. Points from the study as a whole: For convalescent patients, a median around 90% of reactive clones surfaced exclusively after vaccination.

The CDR3 consists of 19 residues. From germline, CDR1 is SGHVS and CDR2 FQNEAQ. Trimming removed 4 bases from V and 0 bases from J; junction bases left unmatched: 9. The treatment is: approximately nine-day PBMC culture with coronavirus spike peptide pools or control peptides (ViraFEST assay). Sequencing of cultured CD4+ T cell DNA used the Oncomine TCR Beta short-read assay. From the PCR reads, TCRdb called clonotypes with MiXCR, one entry per CDR3 protein. The sample holds about 17,000 distinct CDR3 sequences, roughly half seen once. In the case of this clonotype: Antigen: not known.

The sequences come from CD4+ T cells from blood, cultured in vitro, collected before SARS-CoV-2 vaccination. The gene calls are TRBV7-8 and TRBJ1-6, with TRBD1 identical over 10 bases. The sequence was obtained from a human donor who had recovered from COVID-19. The CDR3 nucleotides read TGTGCCAGCAGCTACGGACAGGGGGGGTCCAGCTCCTATAATTCACCCCTCCACTTT. As protein: CASSYGQGGSSSYNSPLHF.